Listed here is a single T cell receptor (beta chain). This clone was counted a few times. What antigen it recognizes has not been identified. Within one base of it there is no much larger clone, and no base qualities were kept. The immunoSEQ Assay, a bias-controlled multiplex PCR, was used to amplify TCRbeta CDR3 regions from genomic DNA. In the source study's methods: Nucleated cell counts per sample were estimated from amplification of reference gene primers within the assay. To quantify the absolute abundance of each unique TCRbeta CDR3 rearrangement, sequence reads were collapsed and filtered. For each sample, productive Simpson clonality was calculated as the square root of Simpson's diversity index over productive rearrangements. Not all clones reach the TCRdb copy of this immuneACCESS table, which keeps in-frame sequences only. Checked studies attribute under half of the gap to unresolved V genes and leave the rest unexplained. V and J calls and clone size are copied from that table; D and trimming were computed from the DNA. This sample has 140,000 to 150,000 clones in its table, and roughly 82% of those were observed once. The ten largest clones add up to under 5.5% of the sample.

These data belong to a study of blood T cell repertoires in COVID-19 (dated by TCRdb to about 2020). For the study in its entirety: Samples covering the acute and convalescent phases of COVID-19 were provided by collaborators in the United States, Italy and Spain. The samples were drawn from two sources: the first 160 participants of the ongoing ImmuneRACE study, and 1,254 subjects contributed by 6 global collaborators. The material from the prospective study consisted of cDNA or gDNA derived from T cells, B-cell-depleted T cells, or PBMCs. The repertoires were released in a freely available public database meant as a resource for research on the immune response to SARS-CoV-2. Sample metadata almost always included a de-identified subject ID, COVID-19 status, age in years and sex. The dataset comprised deeply sampled blood TCRbeta repertoires from subjects exposed to, actively infected with, or recovered from COVID-19. Where HLA class I and class II types were available, the types were taken from metadata supplied by the sample provider, not from assay-based typing.

What the research found in general, with its limitations: How much clinical and demographic metadata was included differed by source and by participant, and the metadata was provided uncurated.

Per the germline V gene, SGHRS is the CDR1 and YFSETQ is the CDR2. Counted from cysteine to phenylalanine, this CDR3 has 15 amino acids. CDR3 DNA only is kept here, 45 bases in frame from base 1. V has 4 bases trimmed and J has 4 bases trimmed; junction bases matching no gene number 8. Each collaborating institution followed its own protocols to collect whole blood in K2EDTA tubes. For TCRbeta analysis, collaborator samples were shipped as frozen whole blood, as isolated PBMCs, or as DNA extracted from either sample type. This TCR came from a human donor in a cohort sampled during active COVID-19. The specimen sequenced was peripheral blood. The rearrangement combines TRBV5-1 with TRBJ2-1, with 7 junctional bases fitting TRBD2. The CDR3 protein: CASSAWEGDYNEQFF. The nucleotides are TGCGCCAGCAGCGCGTGGGAGGGAGATTACAATGAGCAGTTCTTC.